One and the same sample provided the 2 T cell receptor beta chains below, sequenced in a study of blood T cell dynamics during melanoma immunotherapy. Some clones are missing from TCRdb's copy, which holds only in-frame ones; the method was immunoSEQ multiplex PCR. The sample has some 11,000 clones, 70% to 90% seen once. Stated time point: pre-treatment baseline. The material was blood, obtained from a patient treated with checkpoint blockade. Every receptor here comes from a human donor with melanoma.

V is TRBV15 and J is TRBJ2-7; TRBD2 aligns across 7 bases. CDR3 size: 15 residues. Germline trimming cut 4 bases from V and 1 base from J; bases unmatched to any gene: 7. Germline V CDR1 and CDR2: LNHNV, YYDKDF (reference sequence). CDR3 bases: TGTGCCACCAGCACCTATTCAGCGGGGTCCTACGAGCAGTACTTC. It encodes CATSTYSAGSYEQYF.

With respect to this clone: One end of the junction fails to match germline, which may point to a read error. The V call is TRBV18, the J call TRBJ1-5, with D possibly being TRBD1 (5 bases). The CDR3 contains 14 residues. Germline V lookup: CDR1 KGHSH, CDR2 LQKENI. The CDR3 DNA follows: TGTGCCGGCTCACCACCGGGACTCGGGCAGCCCCAGCATTTT. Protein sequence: CAGSPPGLGQPQHF.